What follows are 7 T cell receptor beta chains derived from one specimen sequenced in a study of Tregs in tolerant kidney transplant recipients. Produced via immunoSEQ multiplex PCR; TCRdb's table is partial and in-frame only. This sample's table reports under 35,000 clones. The material was CD8+ T cells from blood, obtained before the transplant. The source of these receptors is a human donor who received a combined kidney and bone marrow transplant.

Notes on this clone: From the germline J gene comes the end of the CDR3, since the read stops 3 residues before it. This chain uses TRBV2 with TRBJ2-4, with a possible D match to TRBD1 (5 bases). Deletions cut 2 bases from V and 6 bases from J, with 8 bases between. Germline V gene data show CDR1 as SNHLY and CDR2 as FYNNEI. The CDR3 is 13 residues long. The sequenced CDR3 bases are TGTGCCAGCAGTGAATGGCAGGGAAACATT. As protein: CASSEWQGNI. The whole CDR3 sequence is CASSEWQGNIQYF.

Comment on this clone: Coverage ceases 3 residues before the CDR3 finishes, and the germline J gene fills in the end. The J gene is TRBJ1-2, the V gene TRBV6-2 or TRBV6-3; D uncertain. Germline V gives CDR1 MNHEY, CDR2 SVGEGT. Between the trimmed V and J ends, which lost 4 bases and 6 bases, there was a span of 6 bases. This CDR3 is built from 11 residues. CDR3 DNA (partial): TGTGCCAGCAGTTCGGGGAATGGC. Translation gives CASSSGNG. In full, the CDR3 is CASSSGNGYTF.

A note on this clone: With the read ending 3 residues before the CDR3 end, the germline J gene is used to fill in that end. The chain combines TRBV7-3 with TRBJ2-1, with 9 bases matching TRBD2. V was clipped by 1 base and J by 7 bases; unmatched bases: 8. The CDR3 is 16 residues long. The V gene's germline CDR1 is SGHTA and CDR2 FQGTGA. Partial CDR3 DNA: TGTGCCAGCAGCTTAATAGGCGGGAGGGCGGGGAATGAG. Translated: CASSLIGGRAGNE. The full-length CDR3 reads as CASSLIGGRAGNEQFF.

A note on this clone: The CDR3 is cut off 3 residues early in the read; its end comes from the germline J gene. The V and J genes are TRBV6-2 or TRBV6-3 and TRBJ1-5; the match to TRBD1 covers 9 bases. Germline CDR1 reads MNHEY; CDR2 reads SVGEGT. The ends lost 5 bases at V and 4 bases at J; junction bases unmatched: 6. CDR3 size: 15 residues. The sequenced CDR3 bases are TGTGCCAGCAGTACAGGGGGCTTGGGAAATCAGCCC. Its protein is CASSTGGLGNQP. The CDR3, in full, reads CASSTGGLGNQPQHF.

As concerns this clone: The missing CDR3 end, 3 residues past where the read stops, is filled in from the germline J gene. This chain joins TRBV19 and TRBJ2-3; no reliable D call. This CDR3 is 14 amino acids long. Trimming removed 9 bases at V and 0 bases at J, with 13 bases between. Germline lookup yields CDR1 LNHDA and CDR2 SQIVND (reference sequence). This chain's CDR3 is CASVDKSSTDTQYF. Partial CDR3 DNA: TGTGCCAGCGTCGACAAGTCTAGCACAGATACG.

As for this clone: The read falls 3 residues short of the CDR3 end, and the missing part is taken from the germline J gene. The V call is TRBV5-1, the J call TRBJ2-7; 14 bases fit TRBD2. The junction had 11 bases not matched to a gene; V was cut back by 5 bases and J by 1 base. Per the germline V gene, CDR1 is SGHRS and CDR2 is YFSETQ. CDR3 length: 18 residues. CDR3 protein: CASSHTGLAGGSSYEQYF. Incomplete CDR3 DNA: TGCGCCAGCAGTCATACCGGACTAGCGGGAGGTTCATCCTACGAG.

A note on this clone: The read terminates 3 residues before the CDR3 end, so the remaining end is supplied by the germline J gene. The genes are TRBV19 and TRBJ2-5; 7 bases align to TRBD2. The length of the CDR3 is 13 residues. CDR1 is LNHDA and CDR2 is SQIVND in the germline V gene (reference sequence). The trim removed 3 bases at V and 5 bases at J, leaving 3 bases unmatched. CDR3 amino acids: CASSMGGGETQYF. CDR3 bases read: TGTGCCAGTAGTATGGGGGGAGGGGAGACC.